This TCR beta chain emerged from a study of blood T cell repertoires in COVID-19. Germline assignment: CDR1 MNHNY and CDR2 SVGAGI (reference sequence). Trimming pared 6 bases from V and 0 bases from J, leaving 9 bases between. CDR3 length: 14 amino acids. Some clones are missing from TCRdb's copy, which holds only in-frame ones; the method was immunoSEQ multiplex PCR. The data show 97,000 or so clones, about 81% seen once. The chain joins TRBV6-6 to TRBJ1-3, with unresolved D. Sample: peripheral blood. The sequence was obtained from an elderly man with acute or convalescent COVID-19. The CDR3 protein is CASSPGGSGNTIYF. The CDR3 coding sequence is TGTGCCAGCAGCCCCGGAGGCTCTGGAAACACCATATATTTT.